A selection of T cell receptor beta chains follows, all from one sample in a study of blood T cell repertoires in COVID-19. Profiled with immunoSEQ multiplex PCR; TCRdb holds only in-frame clones, not every one. The sample holds about 190,000 clones, 84% seen once. Sequencing input: PBMCs or T cells enriched from blood (not recorded which). These receptors came from a woman aged 30 to 39 who had recovered from COVID-19. CDR3s include the opening cysteine and the closing phenylalanine or tryptophan. Fields, in order: D gene, clone size, V gene, J gene, CDR3 DNA, CDR3 protein. The D gene is left open where the match is weak. A row's size may be missing; if present it is once, few, many or a size class.

d_call: -; clone_size: -; v_call: TRBV27; j_call: TRBJ2-7; cdr3_nt: TGTGCCAGCAGGAAAGCTCGGGTATACGAGCAGTACTTC; cdr3_aa: CASRKARVYEQYF
d_call: TRBD1; clone_size: -; v_call: TRBV19; j_call: TRBJ1-1; cdr3_nt: TGTGCCAGTAGGATAGACAGGGGGCGAGATACTGAAGCTTTCTTT; cdr3_aa: CASRIDRGRDTEAFF
d_call: TRBD1; clone_size: -; v_call: TRBV4-1; j_call: TRBJ1-1; cdr3_nt: TGCGCCAGCAGCCAAGGACAGGGGCGCACTGAAGCTTTCTTT; cdr3_aa: CASSQGQGRTEAFF
d_call: TRBD2; clone_size: -; v_call: TRBV7-8; j_call: TRBJ2-1; cdr3_nt: TGTGCCAGCAGCTTACAGCGGGGGGCCGGGAATGAGCAGTTCTTC; cdr3_aa: CASSLQRGAGNEQFF
d_call: TRBD1; clone_size: -; v_call: TRBV28; j_call: TRBJ2-5; cdr3_nt: TGTGCCAGCATAGATCCAGGGGGCGTAGAGACCCAGTACTTC; cdr3_aa: CASIDPGGVETQYF
d_call: -; clone_size: -; v_call: TRBV18; j_call: TRBJ2-3; cdr3_nt: TGTGCCAGCTCATCCGACAGATCCACAGATACGCAGTATTTT; cdr3_aa: CASSSDRSTDTQYF
d_call: TRBD1; clone_size: -; v_call: TRBV5-5; j_call: TRBJ1-5; cdr3_nt: TGTGCCAGCAGCTTCACCGGACAGGGCGGAAATAGCAATCAGCCCCAGCATTTT; cdr3_aa: CASSFTGQGGNSNQPQHF
d_call: TRBD1; clone_size: -; v_call: TRBV28; j_call: TRBJ1-6; cdr3_nt: TGTGCCACAACCGGGACAGGATTGACACCCCTCCACTTT; cdr3_aa: CATTGTGLTPLHF
d_call: -; clone_size: -; v_call: TRBV15; j_call: TRBJ1-1; cdr3_nt: TGTGCCACCAGCAGAGACATGACAGCGAACACTGAAGCTTTCTTT; cdr3_aa: CATSRDMTANTEAFF
d_call: -; clone_size: few; v_call: TRBV2; j_call: TRBJ1-2; cdr3_nt: TGTGCCAGCAGTGAATTAGGGCAGGGGTTTGCCTATGGCTACACCTTC; cdr3_aa: CASSELGQGFAYGYTF
d_call: TRBD2; clone_size: few; v_call: TRBV19; j_call: TRBJ2-1; cdr3_nt: TGTGCCAGTAGCCCCGGCCTAGCGGGGGGCTACCCTTACAATGAGCAGTTCTTC; cdr3_aa: CASSPGLAGGYPYNEQFF
d_call: -; clone_size: -; v_call: TRBV7-6; j_call: TRBJ2-3; cdr3_nt: TGTGCCAGCGGGGGGGGGCCTGAAAGAGGTAGCACAGATACGCAGTATTTT; cdr3_aa: CASGGGPERGSTDTQYF
d_call: -; clone_size: -; v_call: TRBV3-1/TRBV3-2; j_call: TRBJ1-1; cdr3_nt: TGTGCCAGCAGCCAAGGGGGCACGGGGGGTGAAGCTTTCTTT; cdr3_aa: CASSQGGTGGEAFF
d_call: -; clone_size: -; v_call: TRBV2; j_call: TRBJ1-3; cdr3_nt: TGTGCCAGCTCCCGACTGATCTCTGGAAACACCATATATTTT; cdr3_aa: CASSRLISGNTIYF
d_call: -; clone_size: -; v_call: TRBV15; j_call: TRBJ2-3; cdr3_nt: TGTGCCACCAGCAGAGATAGTCCAGATACGCAGTATTTT; cdr3_aa: CATSRDSPDTQYF
d_call: TRBD1; clone_size: few; v_call: TRBV2; j_call: TRBJ1-4; cdr3_nt: TGTGCCAGCAGTCGGACAGGGGGTTCGGTAAAACTGTTTTTT; cdr3_aa: CASSRTGGSVKLFF
d_call: TRBD2; clone_size: -; v_call: TRBV6-4; j_call: TRBJ2-7; cdr3_nt: TGTGCCAGCAGTGACTCGTGGGGACTAGGGGATACCTACGAGCAGTACTTC; cdr3_aa: CASSDSWGLGDTYEQYF
d_call: TRBD1; clone_size: -; v_call: TRBV19; j_call: TRBJ1-4; cdr3_nt: TGTGCCAGTAGTACTCGGACAGGGGGTGGTGAAAAACTGTTTTTT; cdr3_aa: CASSTRTGGGEKLFF
d_call: -; clone_size: -; v_call: TRBV5-8; j_call: TRBJ1-5; cdr3_nt: TGTGCCAGCACCGGGGTTAATCAGCCCCAGCATTTT; cdr3_aa: CASTGVNQPQHF
d_call: TRBD1; clone_size: -; v_call: TRBV29-1; j_call: TRBJ2-7; cdr3_nt: TGCAGCGTGCAGGGACAGCCTGCCTACGAGCAGTACTTC; cdr3_aa: CSVQGQPAYEQYF
d_call: -; clone_size: -; v_call: TRBV28; j_call: TRBJ1-1; cdr3_nt: TGTGCCAGCAGTTTAATGGGGGCCCCTAACACTGAAGCTTTCTTT; cdr3_aa: CASSLMGAPNTEAFF
d_call: -; clone_size: -; v_call: TRBV25-1; j_call: TRBJ1-5; cdr3_nt: TGTGCCAGCAGTGAGCGTAATCAGCCCCAGCATTTT; cdr3_aa: CASSERNQPQHF
d_call: -; clone_size: -; v_call: TRBV11-3; j_call: TRBJ1-1; cdr3_nt: TGTGCCAGCAGCTTAAGTACGTGGCAGGGGAACACTGAAGCTTTCTTT; cdr3_aa: CASSLSTWQGNTEAFF
d_call: TRBD1; clone_size: few; v_call: TRBV5-1; j_call: TRBJ2-2; cdr3_nt: TGCGCCAGCAGCTTGGAGGGCAAAGTGGGACAGAAAAACACCGGGGAGCTGTTTTTT; cdr3_aa: CASSLEGKVGQKNTGELFF
d_call: TRBD1; clone_size: once; v_call: TRBV28; j_call: TRBJ2-1; cdr3_nt: TGTGCCAGCAGTTTGAGCTCGACAGGGAAGGGGAATGAGCAGTTCTTC; cdr3_aa: CASSLSSTGKGNEQFF
d_call: TRBD1; clone_size: -; v_call: TRBV30; j_call: TRBJ1-2; cdr3_nt: TGTGCCTGGAGTGGCCGGGACAGGGGGGCCTACACCTTC; cdr3_aa: CAWSGRDRGAYTF
d_call: -; clone_size: -; v_call: TRBV15; j_call: TRBJ2-1; cdr3_nt: TGTGCCACCAGCGCTTACGACAGGAGCTCCTACAATGAGCAGTTCTTC; cdr3_aa: CATSAYDRSSYNEQFF
d_call: TRBD1; clone_size: once; v_call: TRBV9; j_call: TRBJ1-3; cdr3_nt: TGTGCCAGCAGCGTAGGAGGGACAGATGGAAACACCATATATTTT; cdr3_aa: CASSVGGTDGNTIYF
d_call: -; clone_size: -; v_call: TRBV19; j_call: TRBJ2-1; cdr3_nt: TGTGCCAGTAGGGCCGAGACGGGAGCCACAAGGGTGGGATACAATGAGCAGTTCTTC; cdr3_aa: CASRAETGATRVGYNEQFF
d_call: -; clone_size: -; v_call: TRBV2; j_call: TRBJ1-1; cdr3_nt: TGTGCCAGCAGTGAACCAGGGGCCCGAGCTTTCTTT; cdr3_aa: CASSEPGARAFF
d_call: -; clone_size: -; v_call: TRBV18; j_call: TRBJ1-1; cdr3_nt: TGTGCCAGCTCAAAACACCCACAGGGGAACACTGAAGCTTTCTTT; cdr3_aa: CASSKHPQGNTEAFF
d_call: TRBD1; clone_size: few; v_call: TRBV7-9; j_call: TRBJ1-5; cdr3_nt: TGTGCCAGCTCGGGGACAGGGGGCGGGCAGCCCCAGCATTTT; cdr3_aa: CASSGTGGGQPQHF
d_call: TRBD1; clone_size: -; v_call: TRBV9; j_call: TRBJ2-1; cdr3_nt: TGTGCCAGCAGCGTAAATGGCCAGGGGGCTTACAATGAGCAGTTCTTC; cdr3_aa: CASSVNGQGAYNEQFF
d_call: -; clone_size: -; v_call: TRBV18; j_call: TRBJ1-4; cdr3_nt: TGTGCCAGCTCACGGACAGCCTGGCTCGAAAAACTGTTTTTT; cdr3_aa: CASSRTAWLEKLFF
d_call: -; clone_size: -; v_call: TRBV6-5; j_call: TRBJ1-1; cdr3_nt: TGTGCCAGCAACCAGGGAATGGGGGCTTTCTTT; cdr3_aa: CASNQGMGAFF